This TCR beta chain was sequenced for a study of cytomegalovirus exposure and HLA in healthy donors. On this clone: Its antigen is undetermined.

Donors in the study were healthy people who gave bone marrow. The PCR used 60 Vbeta and 13 Jbeta primers. Some clones are missing from TCRdb's copy, which holds only in-frame ones; the method was immunoSEQ multiplex PCR. Of roughly 190,000 clones detected, 75% to 85% appear once; the ten largest clones hold roughly 1.4%. Study conclusions and caveats: 87-base-pair reads could not separate some V segments, including TRBV6-2 and TRBV6-3. Later on, a genetic analysis was performed. It linked a missense variant in DCLRE1C with V- and J-gene trimming of TCR beta.

The length of the CDR3 is 13 residues. Germline assignment: CDR1 SGHNT and CDR2 YENEEA. Trimming pared 0 bases from V and 1 base from J, leaving 4 bases between. This sequence joins TRBV11-3 and TRBJ2-7; D ambiguous. This TCR was sampled from a woman aged 45-65 years in good health and CMV-seronegative. The sequencing sample was made of PBMCs. Here the CDR3 DNA reads TGTGCCAGCAGCTTAGACCCGTCCTACGAGCAGTACTTC. Its protein product is CASSLDPSYEQYF.